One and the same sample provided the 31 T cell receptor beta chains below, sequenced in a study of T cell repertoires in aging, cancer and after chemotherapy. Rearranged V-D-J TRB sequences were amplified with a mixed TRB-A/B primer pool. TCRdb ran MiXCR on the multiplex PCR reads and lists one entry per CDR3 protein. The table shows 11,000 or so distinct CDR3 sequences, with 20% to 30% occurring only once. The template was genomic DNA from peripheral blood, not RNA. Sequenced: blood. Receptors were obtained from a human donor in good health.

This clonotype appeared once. The CDR3 nucleotides are TGTGCCAGCAGTCTAAGGGCCAGAGCAACTAATGAAAAACTGTTTTTT. Translating gives CASSLRARATNEKLFF. The chain joins TRBV27 to TRBJ1-4; D not resolved. V was clipped by 5 bases and J by 0 bases, with 13 bases between them. Germline V gives CDR1 MNHEY, CDR2 SMNVEV (reference sequence). The CDR3 is 16 residues long.

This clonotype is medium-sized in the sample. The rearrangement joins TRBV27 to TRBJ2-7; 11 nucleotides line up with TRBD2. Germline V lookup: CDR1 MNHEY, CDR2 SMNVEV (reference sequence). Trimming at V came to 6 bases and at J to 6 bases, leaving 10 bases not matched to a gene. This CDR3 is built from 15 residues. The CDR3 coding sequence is TGTGCCAGCAGACCCTTAGCGGGGGGGCTTCGCGAGCAGTACTTC. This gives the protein CASRPLAGGLREQYF.

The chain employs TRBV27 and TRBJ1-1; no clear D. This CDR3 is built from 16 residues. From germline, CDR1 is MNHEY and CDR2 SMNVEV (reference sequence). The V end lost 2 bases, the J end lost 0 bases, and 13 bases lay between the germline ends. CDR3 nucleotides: TGTGCCAGCAGTTTAGTTCCAGAGCGTTTGAACACTGAAGCTTTCTTT. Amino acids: CASSLVPERLNTEAFF.

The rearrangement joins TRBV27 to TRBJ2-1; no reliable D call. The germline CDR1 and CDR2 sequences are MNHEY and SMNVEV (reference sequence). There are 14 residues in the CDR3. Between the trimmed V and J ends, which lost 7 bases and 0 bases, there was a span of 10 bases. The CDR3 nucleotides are TGTGCCAGCACCCCGGGCTACTCCTACAATGAGCAGTTCTTC. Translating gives CASTPGYSYNEQFF.

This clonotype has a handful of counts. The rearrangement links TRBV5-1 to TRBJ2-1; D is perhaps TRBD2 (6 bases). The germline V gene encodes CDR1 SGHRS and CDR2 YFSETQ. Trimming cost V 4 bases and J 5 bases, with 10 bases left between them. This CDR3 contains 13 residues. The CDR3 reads CASSGAGNNEQFF. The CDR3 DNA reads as TGCGCCAGCAGCGGGGCGGGGAACAATGAGCAGTTCTTC.

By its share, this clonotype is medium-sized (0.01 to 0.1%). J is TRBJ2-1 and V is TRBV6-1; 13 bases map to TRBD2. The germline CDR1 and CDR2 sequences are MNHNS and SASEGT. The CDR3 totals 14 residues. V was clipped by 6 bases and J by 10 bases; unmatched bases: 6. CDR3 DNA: TGTGCCAGCAGCGGACTAGCGGGGGCTGGGGAGCAGTTCTTC. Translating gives CASSGLAGAGEQFF.

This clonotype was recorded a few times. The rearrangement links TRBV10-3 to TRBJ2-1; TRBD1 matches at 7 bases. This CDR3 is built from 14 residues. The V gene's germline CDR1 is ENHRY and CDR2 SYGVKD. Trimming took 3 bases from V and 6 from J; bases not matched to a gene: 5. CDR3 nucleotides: TGTGCCATCAGTGAAGGGGGCTTTTTCAATGAGCAGTTCTTC. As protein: CAISEGGFFNEQFF.

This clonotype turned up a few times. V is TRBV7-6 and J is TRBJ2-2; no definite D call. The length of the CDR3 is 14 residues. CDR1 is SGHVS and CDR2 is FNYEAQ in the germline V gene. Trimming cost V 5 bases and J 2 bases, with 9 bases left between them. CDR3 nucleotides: TGTGCCAGCAGCAAGGAGATCAACACCGGGGAGCTGTTTTTT. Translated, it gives CASSKEINTGELFF.

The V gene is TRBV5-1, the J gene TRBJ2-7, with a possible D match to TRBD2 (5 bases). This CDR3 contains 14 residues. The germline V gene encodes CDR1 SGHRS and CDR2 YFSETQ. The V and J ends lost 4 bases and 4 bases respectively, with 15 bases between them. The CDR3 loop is CASSPTGKRYEQYF. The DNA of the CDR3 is TGCGCCAGCAGCCCGACGGGGAAGCGGTACGAGCAGTACTTC.

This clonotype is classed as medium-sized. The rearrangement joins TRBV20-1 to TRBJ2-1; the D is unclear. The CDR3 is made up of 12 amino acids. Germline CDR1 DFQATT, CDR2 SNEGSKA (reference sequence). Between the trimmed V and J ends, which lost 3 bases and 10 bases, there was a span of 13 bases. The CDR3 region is CSASRGQREQFF. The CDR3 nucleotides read TGCAGTGCTAGTCGCGGCCAACGGGAGCAGTTCTTC.

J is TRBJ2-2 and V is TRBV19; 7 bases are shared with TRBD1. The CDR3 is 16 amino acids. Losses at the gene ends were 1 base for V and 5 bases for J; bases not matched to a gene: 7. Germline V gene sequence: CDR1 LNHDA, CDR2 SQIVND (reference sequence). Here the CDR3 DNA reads TGTGCCAGTAGTATAGCCCCAGGGGGATGGACCGGGGAGCTGTTTTTT. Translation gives CASSIAPGGWTGELFF.

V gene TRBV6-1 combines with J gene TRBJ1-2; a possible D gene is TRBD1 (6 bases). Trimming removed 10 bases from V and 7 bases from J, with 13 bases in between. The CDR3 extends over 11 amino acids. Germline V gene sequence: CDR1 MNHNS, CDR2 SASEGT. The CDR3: CATAPGAGYTF. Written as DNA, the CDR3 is TGTGCCACCGCGCCGGGGGCTGGCTACACCTTC.

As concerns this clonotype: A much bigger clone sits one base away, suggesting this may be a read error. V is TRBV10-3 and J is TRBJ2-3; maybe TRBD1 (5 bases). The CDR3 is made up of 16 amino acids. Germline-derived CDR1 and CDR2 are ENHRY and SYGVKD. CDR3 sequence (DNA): TGTGCCAGCAGTTACCGAAGTCAGGGTTGGACAGATACGCAGTATTTT. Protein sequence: CASSYRSQGWTDTQYF.

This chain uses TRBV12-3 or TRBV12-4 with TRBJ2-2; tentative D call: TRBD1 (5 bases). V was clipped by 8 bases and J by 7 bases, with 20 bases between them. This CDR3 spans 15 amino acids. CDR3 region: CASGLYRQGNGELFF. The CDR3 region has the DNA TGTGCCAGCGGGTTGTATCGGCAGGGAAACGGGGAGCTGTTTTTT.

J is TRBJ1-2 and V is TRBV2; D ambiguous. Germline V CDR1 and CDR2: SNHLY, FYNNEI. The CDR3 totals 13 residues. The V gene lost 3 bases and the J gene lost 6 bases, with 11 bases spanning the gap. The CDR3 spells CASSELRGNGYTF. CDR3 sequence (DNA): TGTGCCAGCAGTGAGTTGCGAGGAAATGGCTACACCTTC.

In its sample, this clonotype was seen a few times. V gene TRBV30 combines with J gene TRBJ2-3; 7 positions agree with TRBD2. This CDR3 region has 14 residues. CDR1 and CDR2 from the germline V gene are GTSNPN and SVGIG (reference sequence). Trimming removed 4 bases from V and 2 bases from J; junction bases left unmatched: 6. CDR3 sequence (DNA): TGTGCCTGGACCTGGGAGGGACTCACAGATACGCAGTATTTT. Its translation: CAWTWEGLTDTQYF.

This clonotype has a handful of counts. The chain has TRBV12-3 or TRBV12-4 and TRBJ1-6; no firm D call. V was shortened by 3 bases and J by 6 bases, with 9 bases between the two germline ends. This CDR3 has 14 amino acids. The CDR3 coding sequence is TGTGCCAGCAGTTTGTCGCAGGTTAATTCACCCCTCCACTTT. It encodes CASSLSQVNSPLHF.

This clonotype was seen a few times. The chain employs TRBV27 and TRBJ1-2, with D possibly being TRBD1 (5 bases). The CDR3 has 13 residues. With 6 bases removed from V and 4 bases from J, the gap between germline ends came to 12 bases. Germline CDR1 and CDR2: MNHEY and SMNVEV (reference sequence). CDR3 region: CASSRGPFYGYTF. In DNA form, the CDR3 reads TGTGCCAGCAGCCGGGGACCGTTCTATGGCTACACCTTC.

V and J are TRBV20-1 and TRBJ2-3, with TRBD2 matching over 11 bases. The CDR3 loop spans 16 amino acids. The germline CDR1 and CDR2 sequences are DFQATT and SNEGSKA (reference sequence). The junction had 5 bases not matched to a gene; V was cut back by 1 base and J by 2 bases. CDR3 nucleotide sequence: TGCAGTGCTAGAGTCGTAGCGGGGGGGCACACAGATACGCAGTATTTT. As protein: CSARVVAGGHTDTQYF.

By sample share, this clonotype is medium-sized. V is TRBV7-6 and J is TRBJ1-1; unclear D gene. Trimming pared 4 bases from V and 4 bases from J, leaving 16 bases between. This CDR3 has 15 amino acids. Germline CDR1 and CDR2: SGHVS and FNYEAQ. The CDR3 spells CASSSLDTLGTEAFF. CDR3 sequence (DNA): TGTGCCAGCAGCTCACTTGACACGTTAGGCACTGAAGCTTTCTTT.

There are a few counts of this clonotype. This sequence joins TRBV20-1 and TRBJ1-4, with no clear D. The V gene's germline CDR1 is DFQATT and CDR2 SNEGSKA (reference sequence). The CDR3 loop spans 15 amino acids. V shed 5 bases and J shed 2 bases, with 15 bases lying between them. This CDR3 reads CSALYPINTNEKLFF. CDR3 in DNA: TGCAGTGCTCTATATCCGATCAACACTAATGAAAAACTGTTTTTT.

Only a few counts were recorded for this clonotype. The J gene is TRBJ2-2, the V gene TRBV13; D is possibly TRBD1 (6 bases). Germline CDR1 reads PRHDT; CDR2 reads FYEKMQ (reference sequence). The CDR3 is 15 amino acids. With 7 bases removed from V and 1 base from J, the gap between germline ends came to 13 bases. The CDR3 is CASISTQGNTGELFF. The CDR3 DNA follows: TGTGCCAGCATTTCAACACAGGGGAACACCGGGGAGCTGTTTTTT.

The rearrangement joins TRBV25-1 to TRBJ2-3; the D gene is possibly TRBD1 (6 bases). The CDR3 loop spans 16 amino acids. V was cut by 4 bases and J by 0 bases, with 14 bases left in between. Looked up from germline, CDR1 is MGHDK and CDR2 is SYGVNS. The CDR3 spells CASSGNRATSTDTQYF. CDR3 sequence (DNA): TGTGCCAGCAGTGGAAACAGGGCAACTAGCACAGATACGCAGTATTTT.

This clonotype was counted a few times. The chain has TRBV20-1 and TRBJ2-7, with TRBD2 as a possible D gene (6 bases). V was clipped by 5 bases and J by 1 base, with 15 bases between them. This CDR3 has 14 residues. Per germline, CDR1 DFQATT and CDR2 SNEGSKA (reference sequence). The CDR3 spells CSAPQEGRSYEQYF. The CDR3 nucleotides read TGCAGTGCTCCACAGGAGGGCAGGTCCTACGAGCAGTACTTC.

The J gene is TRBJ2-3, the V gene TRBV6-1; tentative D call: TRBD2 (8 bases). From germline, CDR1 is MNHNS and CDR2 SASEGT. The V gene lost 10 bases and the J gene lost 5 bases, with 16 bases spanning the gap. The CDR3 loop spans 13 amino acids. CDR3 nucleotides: TGTGCCATCAGGGGGACTAGGGGAGATACGCAGTATTTT. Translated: CAIRGTRGDTQYF.

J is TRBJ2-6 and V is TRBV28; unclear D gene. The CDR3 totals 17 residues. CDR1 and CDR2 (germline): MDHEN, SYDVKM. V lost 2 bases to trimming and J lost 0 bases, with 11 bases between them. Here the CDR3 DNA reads TGTGCCAGCAGTTTAATTCAGTCTTCCTCTGGGGCCAACGTCCTGACTTTC. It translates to CASSLIQSSSGANVLTF. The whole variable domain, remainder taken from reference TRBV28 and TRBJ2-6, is DVKVTQSSRYLVKRTGEKVFLECVQDMDHENMFWYRQDPGLGLRLIYFSYDVKMKEKGDIPEGYSVSREKKERFSLILESASTNQTSMYLCASSLIQSSSGANVLTFGAGSRLTVL.

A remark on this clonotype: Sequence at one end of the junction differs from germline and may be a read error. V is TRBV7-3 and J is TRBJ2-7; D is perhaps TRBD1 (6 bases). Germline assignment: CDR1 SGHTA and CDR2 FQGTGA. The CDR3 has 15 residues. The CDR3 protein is CASSLTPVGTHEQYF. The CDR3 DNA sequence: TGTGCCAGCAGCCTAACCCCCGTTGGGACACACGAGCAGTACTTC.

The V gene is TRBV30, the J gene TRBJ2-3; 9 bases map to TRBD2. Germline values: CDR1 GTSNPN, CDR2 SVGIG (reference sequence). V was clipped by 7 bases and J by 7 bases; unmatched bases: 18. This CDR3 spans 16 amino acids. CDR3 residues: CAFLSPAGGLRHTQYF. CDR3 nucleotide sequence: TGTGCCTTTCTCTCCCCCGCGGGGGGGCTACGCCATACGCAGTATTTT.

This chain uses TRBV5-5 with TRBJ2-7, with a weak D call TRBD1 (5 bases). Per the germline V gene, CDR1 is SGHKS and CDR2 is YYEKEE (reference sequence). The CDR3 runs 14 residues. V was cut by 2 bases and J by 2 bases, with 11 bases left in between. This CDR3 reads CASSFRGATYEQYF. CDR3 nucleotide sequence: TGTGCCAGCAGCTTTCGTGGGGCGACCTACGAGCAGTACTTC.

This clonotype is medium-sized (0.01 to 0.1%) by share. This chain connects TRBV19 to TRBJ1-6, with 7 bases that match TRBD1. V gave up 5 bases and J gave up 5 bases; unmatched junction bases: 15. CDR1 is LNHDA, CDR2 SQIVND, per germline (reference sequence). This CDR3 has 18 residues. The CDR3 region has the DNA TGTGCCAGTAGTCTAAAGGCCTCCGGGACAGTGAATAATTCACCCCTCCACTTT. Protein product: CASSLKASGTVNNSPLHF.

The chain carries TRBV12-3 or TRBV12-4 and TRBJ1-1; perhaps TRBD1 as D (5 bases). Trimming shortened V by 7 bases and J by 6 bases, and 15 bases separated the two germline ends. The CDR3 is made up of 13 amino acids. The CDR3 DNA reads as TGTGCCAGCACCTTCATTGGGGGGGCTGAAGCTTTCTTT. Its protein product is CASTFIGGAEAFF.